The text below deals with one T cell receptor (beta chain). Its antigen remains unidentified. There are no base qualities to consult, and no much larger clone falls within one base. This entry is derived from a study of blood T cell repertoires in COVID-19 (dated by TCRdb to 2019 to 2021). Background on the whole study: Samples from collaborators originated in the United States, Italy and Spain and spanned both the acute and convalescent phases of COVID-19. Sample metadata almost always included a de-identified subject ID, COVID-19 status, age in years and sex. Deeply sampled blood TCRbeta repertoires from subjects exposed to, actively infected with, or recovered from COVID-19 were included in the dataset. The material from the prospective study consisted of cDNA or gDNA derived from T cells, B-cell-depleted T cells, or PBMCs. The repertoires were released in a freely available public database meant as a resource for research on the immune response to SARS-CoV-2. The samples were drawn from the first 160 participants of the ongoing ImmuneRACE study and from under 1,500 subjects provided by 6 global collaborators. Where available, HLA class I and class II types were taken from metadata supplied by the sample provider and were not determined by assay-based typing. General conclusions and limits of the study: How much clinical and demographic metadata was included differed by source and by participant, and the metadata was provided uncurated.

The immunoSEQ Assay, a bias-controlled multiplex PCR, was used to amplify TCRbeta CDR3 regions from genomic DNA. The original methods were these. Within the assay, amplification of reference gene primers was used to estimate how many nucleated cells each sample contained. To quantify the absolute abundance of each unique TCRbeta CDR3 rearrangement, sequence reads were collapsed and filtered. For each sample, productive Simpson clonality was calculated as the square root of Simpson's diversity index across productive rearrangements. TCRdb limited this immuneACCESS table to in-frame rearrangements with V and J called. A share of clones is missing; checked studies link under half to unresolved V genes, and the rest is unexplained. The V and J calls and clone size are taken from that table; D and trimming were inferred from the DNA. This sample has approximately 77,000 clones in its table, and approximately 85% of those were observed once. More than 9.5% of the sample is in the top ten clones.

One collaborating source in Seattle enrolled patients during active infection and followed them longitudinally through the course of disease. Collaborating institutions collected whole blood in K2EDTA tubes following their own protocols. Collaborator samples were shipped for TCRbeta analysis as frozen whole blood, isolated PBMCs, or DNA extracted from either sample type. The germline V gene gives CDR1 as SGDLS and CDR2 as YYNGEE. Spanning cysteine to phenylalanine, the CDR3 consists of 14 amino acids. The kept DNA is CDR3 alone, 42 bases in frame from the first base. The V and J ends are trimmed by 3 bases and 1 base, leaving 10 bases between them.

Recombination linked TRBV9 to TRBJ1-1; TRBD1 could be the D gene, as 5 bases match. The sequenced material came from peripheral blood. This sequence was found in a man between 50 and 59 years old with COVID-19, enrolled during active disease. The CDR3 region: CASSAQTGNTEAFF. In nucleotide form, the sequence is TGTGCCAGCAGCGCGCAAACAGGGAACACTGAAGCTTTCTTT.